What follows are 25 T cell receptor beta chains derived from one specimen sequenced in a study of cytomegalovirus exposure and HLA in healthy donors. The PCR contained 60 Vbeta and 13 Jbeta primers. Measured with immunoSEQ multiplex PCR; TCRdb has only the in-frame clones, and not every one. The table lists 200,000 to 300,000 clones, around 76% of them singletons, with roughly 5% in the top ten. Material: PBMCs. The receptors stem from a middle-aged woman in good health and CMV-seropositive.

In the case of this clone: Other DNA sequences in the sample encode the same CDR3. The CDR3 bases are TGCGCCAGCAGCCCTGCTAGCGGGGGCTACAATGAGCAGTTCTTC. Translated, it gives CASSPASGGYNEQFF. The chain links TRBV5-1 to TRBJ2-1; TRBD2 agrees at 10 bases. Per the germline V gene, CDR1 is SGHRS and CDR2 is YFSETQ. The CDR3 runs to 15 residues. J was trimmed by 3 bases and V by 4 bases; bases with no gene match: 4. Supplemented by reference TRBV5-1 and TRBJ2-1, the full variable domain reads KAGVTQTPRYLIKTRGQQVTLSCSPISGHRSVSWYQQTPGQGLQFLFEYFSETQRNKGNFPGRFSGRQFSNSRSEMNVSTLELGDSALYLCASSPASGGYNEQFFGPGTRLTVL.

The rearrangement joins TRBV10-2 to TRBJ2-7, with 8 nucleotides matching TRBD2. Germline assignment: CDR1 WSHSY and CDR2 SAAADI. This CDR3 contains 15 residues. The junction had 7 bases not matched to a gene; V was cut back by 3 bases and J by 3 bases. The CDR3, as DNA: TGCGCCAGCAGTGACCCAGCGGGAGTTGGCTACGAGCAGTACTTC. Its protein product is CASSDPAGVGYEQYF.

J is TRBJ2-3 and V is TRBV4-1, with a possible D match to TRBD1 (5 bases). V was shortened by 1 base and J by 0 bases, with 14 bases between the two germline ends. The germline V gene has CDR1 MGHRA and CDR2 YSYEKL. The CDR3 sequence is 17 residues long. The chain's CDR3 is CASSQVLSGLSTDTQYF. Here the CDR3 DNA reads TGCGCCAGCAGCCAAGTTTTATCAGGGCTTAGCACAGATACGCAGTATTTT.

J is TRBJ2-7 and V is TRBV29-1, with TRBD2 matching over 10 bases. Germline V gene data show CDR1 as SQVTM and CDR2 as ANQGSEA. J gave up 3 bases and V 3 bases, and 2 bases lay outside the gene matches. This CDR3 contains 13 residues. The CDR3 reads CSVEASGSYEQYF. The CDR3 nucleotides read TGCAGCGTTGAGGCTAGCGGGAGCTACGAGCAGTACTTC.

The chain combines TRBV30 with TRBJ2-1; 13 positions match TRBD2. Trimming took 3 bases from V and 6 from J; bases not matched to a gene: 5. The V gene's germline CDR1 is GTSNPN and CDR2 SVGIG (reference sequence). This CDR3 comprises 15 residues. The CDR3, as DNA: TGTGCCTGGAGACTAGCGGGAGGGCCAGGCAATGAGCAGTTCTTC. It encodes CAWRLAGGPGNEQFF.

The chain couples TRBV19 to TRBJ1-3, with unresolved D. CDR1 is LNHDA and CDR2 is SQIVND in the germline V gene (reference sequence). Between the trimmed V and J ends, which lost 2 bases and 0 bases, there was a span of 8 bases. The CDR3 has 15 residues. The CDR3 DNA reads as TGTGCCAGTAGTATACCCCGTAGCTCTGGAAACACCATATATTTT. Translating gives CASSIPRSSGNTIYF.

V is TRBV4-1 and J is TRBJ1-2; D might be TRBD1 (5 bases). V lost 2 bases and J lost 5, with 21 bases in between. The CDR3 sequence is 17 residues long. The germline gives CDR1 MGHRA, CDR2 YSYEKL. CDR3 nucleotide sequence: TGCGCCAGCAGCCAATTGGAGGGGCGCCGGGGGAAATATGGCTACACCTTC. Amino acids: CASSQLEGRRGKYGYTF.

This chain connects TRBV7-2 to TRBJ1-2; TRBD1 aligns across 8 bases. J was trimmed by 3 bases and V by 4 bases; bases with no gene match: 7. The CDR3 runs to 15 residues. CDR1 and CDR2 from the germline V gene are SGHTA and FQGNSA. The CDR3 DNA is TGTGCCAGCAGCTCCCTTCAGGGGGCCGACTATGGCTACACCTTC. It yields the protein CASSSLQGADYGYTF.

V usage is TRBV14 and J usage is TRBJ2-1; 11 bases map to TRBD2. V gave up 2 bases and J gave up 7 bases; unmatched junction bases: 4. This CDR3 has 15 amino acids. The V gene's germline CDR1 is SGHDN and CDR2 FVKESK. CDR3: CASSQTSGRHNEQFF. The CDR3 coding sequence is TGTGCCAGCAGCCAAACTAGCGGGAGACATAATGAGCAGTTCTTC.

Written as DNA, the CDR3 is TGTGCCAGCAGGCGGACAGGGACGGACACTGAAGCTTTCTTT. Its protein product is CASRRTGTDTEAFF. The J gene is TRBJ1-1, the V gene TRBV6-5, with 8 bases aligning to TRBD1. J was trimmed by 3 bases and V by 6 bases; bases with no gene match: 6. Germline CDR1 MNHEY, CDR2 SVGAGI. The CDR3 runs to 14 residues.

Only one count was recorded for this clone. This chain uses TRBV9 with TRBJ1-3; D gene ambiguous. The germline CDR1 and CDR2 sequences are SGDLS and YYNGEE. This CDR3 spans 16 amino acids. Trimming took 0 bases from V and 1 from J, leaving 11 bases between them. The CDR3 nucleotides read TGTGCCAGCAGCGTAGCAGAGGCTCGGTCTGGAAACACCATATATTTT. Translating it yields CASSVAEARSGNTIYF.

This clone appeared a single time. The V gene is TRBV11-3, the J gene TRBJ1-1, with a tentative D call TRBD1 (5 bases). CDR3 length equals 12 residues. Trimming shortened V by 4 bases and J by 6 bases, and 9 bases separated the two germline ends. Germline CDR1 SGHNT, CDR2 YENEEA. The CDR3 nucleotides read TGTGCCAGCAGCTCACTCAGGGCTGAAGCTTTCTTT. As protein: CASSSLRAEAFF.

V is TRBV4-1 and J is TRBJ1-5; D perhaps matches TRBD1 (6 bases). CDR1 and CDR2 from the germline V gene are MGHRA and YSYEKL. The CDR3 spans 15 residues. V lost 4 bases and J lost 4, with 14 bases in between. CDR3 sequence: CASSLGTNWNQPQHF. The CDR3, as DNA: TGCGCCAGCAGCCTGGGGACAAACTGGAATCAGCCCCAGCATTTT.

The chain couples TRBV28 to TRBJ1-2; D is unclear. CDR1 and CDR2 from the germline V gene are MDHEN and SYDVKM. The V and J ends lost 10 bases and 6 bases respectively, with 15 bases between them. The CDR3 runs 12 residues. CDR3 sequence reads: CAIPGPVDGYTF. The CDR3, as DNA: TGTGCCATCCCTGGCCCCGTGGATGGCTACACCTTC.

The gene calls are TRBV30 and TRBJ2-6; D remains unclear. V lost 0 bases to trimming and J lost 4 bases, with 4 bases between them. Germline V gives CDR1 GTSNPN, CDR2 SVGIG (reference sequence). The CDR3 extends over 13 amino acids. The CDR3 DNA reads TGTGCCTGGAGTGTCCAGGGGGCCAACGTCCTGACTTTC. Translated, it gives CAWSVQGANVLTF.

V is TRBV4-1 and J is TRBJ1-2; D is unclear. Trimming cost V 0 bases and J 1 base, with 6 bases left between them. The CDR3 covers 14 residues. CDR1 is MGHRA and CDR2 is YSYEKL in the germline V gene. CDR3 sequence (DNA): TGCGCCAGCAGCCAAGATGAGGGTAACTATGGCTACACCTTC. This gives the protein CASSQDEGNYGYTF.

This sequence joins TRBV5-4 and TRBJ1-2, with 7 positions matching TRBD1. Germline values: CDR1 SGHNT, CDR2 YYREEE (reference sequence). This CDR3 region has 16 residues. V shed 5 bases, J shed 2 bases, and the junction held 12 bases outside the gene matches. The CDR3 here is CASRAGPTGANYGYTF. The CDR3, as DNA: TGTGCCAGCAGGGCCGGGCCCACAGGGGCCAACTATGGCTACACCTTC.

The genes are TRBV15 and TRBJ1-2, with D unclear. Trimming shortened V by 0 bases and J by 2 bases, and 19 bases separated the two germline ends. The V gene's germline CDR1 is LNHNV and CDR2 YYDKDF (reference sequence). The CDR3 spans 18 residues. The CDR3 is CATSRDLYQRGRNYGYTF. The CDR3, as DNA: TGTGCCACCAGCAGAGACCTATACCAACGAGGGCGGAACTATGGCTACACCTTC. Full variable domain (outside the CDR3, taken from reference TRBV15 and TRBJ1-2): DAMVIQNPRYQVTQFGKPVTLSCSQTLNHNVMYWYQQKSSQAPKLLFHYYDKDFNNEADTPDNFQSRRPNTSFCFLDIRSPGLGDTAMYLCATSRDLYQRGRNYGYTFGSGTRLTVV.

V gene TRBV11-3 combines with J gene TRBJ2-3; D is unresolved. The germline V and J ends were trimmed by 0 bases and 6 bases, with 7 bases remaining between them. Germline V CDR1 and CDR2: SGHNT, YENEEA. This CDR3 spans 13 amino acids. This chain's CDR3 is CASSLESMDTQYF. The CDR3 region has the DNA TGTGCCAGCAGCTTAGAATCTATGGATACGCAGTATTTT.

The V and J genes are TRBV27 and TRBJ2-3; TRBD2 matches 11 bases. Per germline, CDR1 MNHEY and CDR2 SMNVEV (reference sequence). The CDR3 length is 17 residues. V lost 5 bases, J lost 5 bases, and 12 bases stayed unmatched. In DNA, the CDR3 is TGTGCCAGCAGTCTAAGGACTAGCGGGTGGAAGCAAGATACGCAGTATTTT. It yields the protein CASSLRTSGWKQDTQYF.

This clone was observed once. The chain recombines TRBV6-5 with TRBJ1-2, with 8 bases identical to TRBD1. V shed 4 bases, J shed 7 bases, and the junction held 11 bases outside the gene matches. CDR1 and CDR2 (germline): MNHEY, SVGAGI. The CDR3 contains 15 residues. The DNA for the CDR3 is TGTGCCAGCAGTTTCGTACCCAGGGGGCAAGGTGGCTACACCTTC. It yields the protein CASSFVPRGQGGYTF.

CDR3 DNA sequence: TGTGCCAGCAGTTTAAGGGACAGGGTGCGCACTGAAGCTTTCTTT. Translation gives CASSLRDRVRTEAFF. The chain links TRBV28 to TRBJ1-1; 9 nucleotides align to TRBD1. Per germline, CDR1 MDHEN and CDR2 SYDVKM. The V segment lost 2 bases and the J segment 4 bases; nucleotides outside the gene matches: 5. This CDR3 is 15 amino acids long.

Remarks on this clone: The junction and the germline gene differ at one end; a read error may be behind it. This sequence joins TRBV7-9 and TRBJ2-7, with TRBD2 matching over 14 bases. The CDR3 spans 14 residues. Germline-derived CDR1 and CDR2 are SEHNR and FQNEAQ (reference sequence). The CDR3 coding sequence is TGTTCCAGCAGCCTAGGGACTAGCGGGAGTGAGCAGTACTTC. As protein: CSSSLGTSGSEQYF.

This chain links TRBV6-1 with TRBJ1-5; TRBD1 is a possible D gene (5 bases). CDR1 MNHNS and CDR2 SASEGT come from the germline V gene. V shed 8 bases and J shed 6 bases, with 14 bases lying between them. The CDR3 has 13 amino acids. CDR3 bases: TGTGCCAGCCGTCGGGGGGTTGGTCAGCCCCAGCATTTT. Encoded protein: CASRRGVGQPQHF.

V usage is TRBV15 and J usage is TRBJ2-7; 12 bases are a match to TRBD2. Trimming at V came to 3 bases and at J to 2 bases, leaving 2 bases not matched to a gene. The CDR3 totals 15 residues. Germline V CDR1 and CDR2: LNHNV, YYDKDF (reference sequence). CDR3 in amino acids: CATSRTSGGAYEQYF. CDR3 nucleotide sequence: TGTGCCACCAGCAGGACTAGCGGGGGAGCCTACGAGCAGTACTTC.